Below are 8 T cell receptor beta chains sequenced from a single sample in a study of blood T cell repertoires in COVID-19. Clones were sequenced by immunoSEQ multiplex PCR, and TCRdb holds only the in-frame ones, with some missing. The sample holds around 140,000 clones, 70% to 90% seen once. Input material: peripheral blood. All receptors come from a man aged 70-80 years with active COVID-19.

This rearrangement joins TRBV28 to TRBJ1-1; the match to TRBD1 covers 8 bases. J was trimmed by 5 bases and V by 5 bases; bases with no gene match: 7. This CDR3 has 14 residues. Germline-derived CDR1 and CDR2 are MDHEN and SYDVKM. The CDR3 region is CASSRTGKGTEAFF. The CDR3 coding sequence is TGTGCCAGCAGTCGGACAGGGAAGGGTACTGAAGCTTTCTTT.

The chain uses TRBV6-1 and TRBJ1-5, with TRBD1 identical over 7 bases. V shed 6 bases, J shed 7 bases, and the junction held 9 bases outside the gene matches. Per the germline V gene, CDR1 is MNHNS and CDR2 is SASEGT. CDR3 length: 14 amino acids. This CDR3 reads CASSLRQGGQPQHF. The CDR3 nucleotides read TGTGCCAGCAGCCTGAGACAGGGCGGCCAGCCCCAGCATTTT.

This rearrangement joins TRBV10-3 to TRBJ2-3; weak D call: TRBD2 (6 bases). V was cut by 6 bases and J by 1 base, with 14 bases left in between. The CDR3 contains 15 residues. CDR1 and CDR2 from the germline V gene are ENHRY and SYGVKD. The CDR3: CAIRGGPGGTDTQYF. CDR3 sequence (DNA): TGTGCCATCAGAGGAGGGCCTGGGGGCACAGATACGCAGTATTTT.

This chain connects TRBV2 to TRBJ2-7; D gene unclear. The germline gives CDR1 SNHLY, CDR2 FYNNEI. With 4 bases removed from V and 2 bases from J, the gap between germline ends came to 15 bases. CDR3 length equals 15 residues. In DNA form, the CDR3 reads TGTGCCAGCAGTGTTAACAGAATCCCAACCTACGAGCAGTACTTC. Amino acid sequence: CASSVNRIPTYEQYF. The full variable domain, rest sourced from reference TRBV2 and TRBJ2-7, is EPEVTQTPSHQVTQMGQEVILRCVPISNHLYFYWYRQILGQKVEFLVSFYNNEISEKSEIFDDQFSVERPDGSNFTLKIRSTKLEDSAMYFCASSVNRIPTYEQYFGPGTRLTVT.

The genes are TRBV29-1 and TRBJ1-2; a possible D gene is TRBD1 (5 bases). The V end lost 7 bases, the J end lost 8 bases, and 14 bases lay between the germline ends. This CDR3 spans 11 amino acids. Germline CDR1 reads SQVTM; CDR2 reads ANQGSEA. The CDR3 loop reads CSALWGEGYTF. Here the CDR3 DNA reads TGCAGCGCCTTGTGGGGGGAAGGCTACACCTTC. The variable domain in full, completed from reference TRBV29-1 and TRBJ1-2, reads SAVISQKPSRDICQRGTSLTIQCQVDSQVTMMFWYRQQPGQSLTLIATANQGSEATYESGFVIDKFPISRPNLTFSTLTVSNMSPEDSSIYLCSALWGEGYTFGSGTRLTVV.

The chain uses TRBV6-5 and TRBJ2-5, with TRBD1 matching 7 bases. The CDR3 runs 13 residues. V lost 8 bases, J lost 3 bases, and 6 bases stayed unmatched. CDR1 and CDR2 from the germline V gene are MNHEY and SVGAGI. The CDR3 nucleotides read TGTGCCAGCGGAGACAGGGTGGAAGAGACCCAGTACTTC. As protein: CASGDRVEETQYF.

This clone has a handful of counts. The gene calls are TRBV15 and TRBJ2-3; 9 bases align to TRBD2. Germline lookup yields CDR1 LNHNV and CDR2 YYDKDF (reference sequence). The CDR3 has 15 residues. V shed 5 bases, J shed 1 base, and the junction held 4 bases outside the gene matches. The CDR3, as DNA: TGTGCCACCAGCCTTAGGACTAGCGGCACAGATACGCAGTATTTT. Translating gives CATSLRTSGTDTQYF.

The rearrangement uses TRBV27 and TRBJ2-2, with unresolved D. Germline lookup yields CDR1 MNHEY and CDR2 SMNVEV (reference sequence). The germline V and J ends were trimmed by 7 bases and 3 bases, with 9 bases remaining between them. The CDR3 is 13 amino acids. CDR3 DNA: TGTGCCAGCACCGGAAGCGACACCGGGGAGCTGTTTTTT. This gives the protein CASTGSDTGELFF.